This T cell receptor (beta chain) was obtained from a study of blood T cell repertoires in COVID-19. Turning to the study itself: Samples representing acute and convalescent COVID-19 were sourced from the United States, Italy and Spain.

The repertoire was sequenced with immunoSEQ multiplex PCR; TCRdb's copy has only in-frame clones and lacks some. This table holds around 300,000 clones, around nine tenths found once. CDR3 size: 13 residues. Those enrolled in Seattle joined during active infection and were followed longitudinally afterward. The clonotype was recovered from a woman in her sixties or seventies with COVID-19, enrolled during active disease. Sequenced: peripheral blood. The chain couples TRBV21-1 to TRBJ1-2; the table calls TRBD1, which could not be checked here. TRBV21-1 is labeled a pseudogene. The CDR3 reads CASSKLDRVGYTF. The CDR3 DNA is TGTGCCAGCAGCAAGTTGGACAGGGTGGGCTACACCTTC.